This T cell receptor beta chain was sequenced in a study of shared clonotypes between healthy human individuals. Study-level background: Each donor's CD4 naive and CD4 memory cells filled three plates apiece, CD8 naive two, and CD8 memory one.

CD45RA-negative memory and CD45RA+ naive subsets were split from the CD4+ cells. The study's findings and limits: Incomplete sequencing of sorted subsets was indicated by rarefaction despite large depth.

On this clone itself: The target antigen is unknown.

Sequenced by immunoSEQ multiplex PCR; TCRdb stores in-frame clones only, minus some. The profile covers 190,000 or so clones, with about 68% appearing a single time and over 9.5% taken by the ten largest. After removal of 1 base from V and 3 bases from J, the junction contained 6 bases not matched to a gene. This CDR3 has 15 amino acids. CDR1 is SGHTA and CDR2 is FQGNSA in the germline V gene. The sample comprised memory CD4+ T cells sorted from blood. Subset specified: CD45RA-negative fraction. The rearrangement uses TRBV7-2 and TRBJ2-7; 7 nucleotides agree with TRBD2. The TCR comes from a young man in good health. Here the CDR3 DNA reads TGTGCCAGCAGCTTAGGGCGGGGGAAACTCTACGAGCAGTACTTC. As protein: CASSLGRGKLYEQYF. Full variable domain (rest looked up from reference TRBV7-2 and TRBJ2-7): GAGVSQSPSNKVTEKGKDVELRCDPISGHTALYWYRQSLGQGLEFLIYFQGNSAPDKSGLPSDRFSAERTGGSVSTLTIQRTQQEDSAVYLCASSLGRGKLYEQYFGPGTRLTVT.